A selection of T cell receptor beta chains follows, all from one sample in a study of shared clonotypes between healthy human individuals. The protocol was immunoSEQ multiplex PCR, while the TCRdb copy is restricted to in-frame clones and leaves out a portion. The sample consists of around 1.1 million clones, approximately 78% of them appearing once. Material: memory CD4+ T cells from PBMCs. The receptor set was obtained from a man between 18 and 35 years old in good health. Some clones in this sample may be carry-over from other donors' samples. CDR3s include the opening cysteine and the closing phenylalanine or tryptophan. D genes are given only for firm matches. The size of a clone is reported for some rows only, either as once, few or many, or as a class for expanded clones.

>TRBV28|TRBD1|-|TRBJ2-4
CASRATGLAKNIQYF
TGTGCCAGCAGGGCGACAGGGCTAGCCAAAAACATTCAGTACTTC
>TRBV4-2|-|few|TRBJ1-4
CASSQTRGGEGEKLFF
TGTGCCAGCAGCCAGACCCGGGGCGGGGAGGGGGAAAAACTGTTTTTT
>TRBV28|TRBD2|-|TRBJ2-1
CASRFIAGGHNEQFF
TGTGCCAGCAGATTTATAGCGGGAGGGCACAATGAGCAGTTCTTC
>TRBV5-1|TRBD2|many|TRBJ2-7
CASSLAKGWSGTSEDKQYF
TGCGCCAGCAGCTTGGCCAAAGGTTGGTCAGGTACTAGCGAGGATAAGCAGTACTTC
>TRBV6-1|TRBD1|-|TRBJ1-2
CASSVTKGGFGYGYTF
TGTGCCAGCAGTGTGACTAAAGGGGGCTTCGGCTATGGCTACACCTTC
>TRBV9|-|-|TRBJ1-1
CASSVGVGGGNSLTEAFF
TGTGCCAGCAGCGTAGGGGTTGGTGGGGGGAACTCTCTCACTGAAGCTTTCTTT
>TRBV5-1|-|-|TRBJ2-2
CASSAQGSTGELFF
TGCGCCAGCAGCGCCCAGGGTTCCACCGGGGAGCTGTTTTTT
>TRBV4-3|-|few|TRBJ2-5
CASSQDTQETQYF
TGCGCCAGCAGCCAAGACACACAAGAGACCCAGTACTTC
>TRBV7-2|TRBD2|-|TRBJ2-1
CASSFLAGVYNEQFF
TGTGCCAGCAGCTTTCTAGCGGGAGTCTACAATGAGCAGTTCTTC
>TRBV7-3|TRBD2|-|TRBJ2-7
CASSLAGLAGEEQYF
TGTGCCAGCAGCTTAGCTGGACTAGCGGGAGAGGAGCAGTACTTC
>TRBV27|-|-|TRBJ1-4
CASSPHRETNEKLFF
TGTGCCAGCAGCCCCCACAGGGAGACTAATGAAAAACTGTTTTTT
>TRBV2|-|-|TRBJ1-5
CASSTGNNQPQHF
TGTGCCAGCTCGACAGGCAACAATCAGCCCCAGCATTTT
>TRBV11-3|TRBD2|few|TRBJ2-3
CASSQGLAPDTQYF
TGTGCCAGCAGCCAGGGACTAGCGCCAGATACGCAGTATTTT
>TRBV9|-|-|TRBJ1-2
CASSVDSRGTYGYTF
TGTGCCAGCAGCGTAGATTCCCGGGGAACCTATGGCTACACCTTC
>TRBV7-2|TRBD1|-|TRBJ1-2
CASSLAGTDYGYTF
TGTGCCAGCAGCTTAGCGGGGACAGACTATGGCTACACCTTC
>TRBV28|-|once|TRBJ1-2
CASRPAMPSYGYTF
TGTGCCAGCAGGCCCGCGATGCCTTCCTATGGCTACACCTTC
>TRBV9|-|-|TRBJ1-1
CASSALGENTEAFF
TGTGCCAGCAGCGCCCTCGGAGAGAACACTGAAGCTTTCTTT
>TRBV7-8|TRBD2|-|TRBJ2-1
CASSFSGTSDNEQFF
TGTGCCAGCAGCTTTAGCGGGACTAGTGACAATGAGCAGTTCTTC
>TRBV5-4|-|once|TRBJ2-3
CASSFRDTQYF
TGTGCCAGCAGCTTTCGAGATACGCAGTATTTT
>TRBV7-9|-|many|TRBJ1-3
CASSLPVTSGNTIYF
TGTGCCAGCAGCTTGCCTGTGACCTCTGGAAACACCATATATTTT
>TRBV10-3|-|-|TRBJ2-1
CAISEFSPGSQGDEQFF
TGTGCCATCAGTGAATTCTCTCCAGGGTCGCAGGGTGATGAGCAGTTCTTC
>TRBV7-2|TRBD1|-|TRBJ2-5
CASSSTGGAKTQYF
TGTGCCAGCAGCTCGACAGGGGGCGCGAAGACCCAGTACTTC
>TRBV28|TRBD2|-|TRBJ2-5
CASSLGPSYGGRAKAGETQYF
TGTGCCAGCAGTTTAGGACCGAGCTACGGCGGGAGGGCCAAGGCCGGCGAGACCCAGTACTTC
>TRBV18|TRBD1|-|TRBJ2-1
CASSPDRTNNEQFF
TGTGCCAGCTCACCGGACAGGACAAACAATGAGCAGTTCTTC
>TRBV7-2|-|many|TRBJ2-3
CASSFGADTQYF
TGTGCCAGCAGCTTCGGGGCAGATACGCAGTATTTT